This passage covers 9 T cell receptor beta chains from one sample sequenced in a study of T cells after yellow fever vaccination. TCRdb fed the 5' RACE reads into MiXCR, producing one record per CDR3 protein. Of about 310,000 distinct CDR3 sequences in the sample, 3% to 4.5% were seen once. The sample here was PBMCs, taken on the day of the yellow fever booster vaccination. Receptors were obtained from a man younger than 35 who received the YFV17D yellow fever vaccine.

This clonotype was counted a few times. The junction differs from germline at one of its ends, possibly a read error. The DNA of the CDR3 is TGCGCCAGCAGCGCCGGGACAGGGGATCAGCCCCGGCATTTT. Translation: CASSAGTGDQPRHF. The V and J genes are TRBV5-1 and TRBJ1-5; 10 bases line up with TRBD1. Per the germline V gene, CDR1 is SGHRS and CDR2 is YFSETQ. The CDR3 has 14 residues.

Ten or more counts support this clonotype. The rearrangement joins TRBV12-3 or TRBV12-4 to TRBJ1-3; D gene unclear. The CDR3 runs 15 residues. V shed 4 bases and J shed 2 bases, with 12 bases lying between them. CDR3 region: CASSSDRGAGNTIYF. As DNA, the CDR3 is TGTGCCAGCAGTTCCGACCGAGGTGCTGGAAACACCATATATTTT.

This clonotype was picked up a small number of times. This chain connects TRBV30 to TRBJ2-1; no clear D. The V end lost 0 bases, the J end lost 13 bases, and 10 bases lay between the germline ends. Germline CDR1 reads GTSNPN; CDR2 reads SVGIG (reference sequence). The CDR3 consists of 11 residues. In nucleotides, the CDR3 is TGTGCCTGGAGTGTACTGTTTGATCAGTTCTTC. The encoded protein is CAWSVLFDQFF.

The J gene is TRBJ2-7, the V gene TRBV20-1; D perhaps matches TRBD2 (7 bases). The CDR3 has 13 amino acids. Germline CDR1 is DFQATT and CDR2 is SNEGSKA (reference sequence). Trimming cost V 0 bases and J 6 bases, with 12 bases left between them. The CDR3 spells CSARDAGAVEQYF. As DNA, the CDR3 is TGCAGTGCTAGAGATGCGGGGGCGGTCGAGCAGTACTTC.

There are many counts of this clonotype. The chain joins TRBV10-3 to TRBJ2-5; the D gene is possibly TRBD2 (7 bases). Germline V gene lookup returns CDR1 ENHRY and CDR2 SYGVKD. The CDR3 covers 15 residues. Trimming took 10 bases from V and 5 from J, leaving 23 bases between them. As DNA, the CDR3 is TGTGCCACGGGGGCCGGGACCGGGGGGCTTGAGACCCAGTACTTC. Its protein is CATGAGTGGLETQYF.

The table lists this clonotype with a few counts. The chain links TRBV12-3 or TRBV12-4 to TRBJ1-1; possibly TRBD1 for D (5 bases). V lost 0 bases to trimming and J lost 7 bases, with 12 bases between them. The CDR3 consists of 14 residues. The CDR3 nucleotides read TGTGCCAGCAGTTTAGCGCCGGACACCGATGAAGCTTTCTTT. Translating it yields CASSLAPDTDEAFF.

This clonotype was found many times. Here the CDR3 reads CASSLNGGASYEQYF. CDR3 DNA sequence: TGTGCCAGCAGCTTGAACGGGGGAGCTAGCTACGAGCAGTACTTC. The rearrangement links TRBV5-6 to TRBJ2-7; a possible D gene is TRBD2 (6 bases). The CDR3 contains 15 residues. The germline V and J ends were trimmed by 1 base and 3 bases, with 14 bases remaining between them. CDR1 is SGHDT and CDR2 is YYEEEE in the germline V gene. Full variable domain (rest looked up from reference TRBV5-6 and TRBJ2-7): DAGVTQSPTHLIKTRGQQVTLRCSPKSGHDTVSWYQQALGQGPQFIFQYYEEEERQRGNFPDRFSGHQFPNYSSELNVNALLLGDSALYLCASSLNGGASYEQYFGPGTRLTVT.

This clonotype was recorded at least ten times. J is TRBJ2-7 and V is TRBV5-5; 7 bases are shared with TRBD1. CDR3 length equals 14 residues. Trimming cost V 1 base and J 4 bases; bases outside gene matches: 5. The germline gives CDR1 SGHKS, CDR2 YYEKEE (reference sequence). This CDR3 reads CASSLLQGSYEQYV. Here the CDR3 DNA reads TGTGCCAGCAGCTTGTTACAGGGGAGTTACGAGCAGTACGTC.

At least ten counts were recorded for this clonotype. The chain uses TRBV20-1 and TRBJ1-4; tentatively, D is TRBD1 (5 bases). This CDR3 has 17 amino acids. Germline CDR1 DFQATT, CDR2 SNEGSKA (reference sequence). V was clipped by 0 bases and J by 6 bases, with 20 bases between them. The CDR3 DNA reads TGCAGTGCTAGAGATGGGTTTAGGGGAACTCTCCATGAAAAACTGTTTTTT. The encoded protein is CSARDGFRGTLHEKLFF.